This passage covers 18 T cell receptor beta chains from one sample sequenced in a study of T cell changes during pregnancy in multiple sclerosis (dated by TCRdb to 2018 to 2020). The library came from the immunoSEQ multiplex PCR assay. Imported from immuneACCESS, the table was reduced by TCRdb to in-frame sequences with V and J called. These copies leave out some clones; in studies compared against another copy, an unresolved V gene accounts for under half, and the cause of the remainder is not known. The sample records under 130,000 clones, approximately 90% of which are singletons. The top ten clones comprise more than 0.85% of the sample. The sample in question was peripheral blood, obtained after pregnancy. These receptors all stem from a female donor with multiple sclerosis, enrolled in a pregnancy study.

This chain uses TRBV27 with TRBJ1-4; D is unresolved. V lost 1 base, J lost 8 bases, and 14 bases lay in between. Germline V lookup: CDR1 MNHEY, CDR2 SMNVEV (reference sequence). The CDR3 runs to 15 residues. This CDR3 reads CASSLLDSRREKLFF. The CDR3, as DNA: TGTGCCAGCAGTTTATTGGATAGTAGGAGGGAAAAACTGTTTTTT.

The rearrangement links TRBV28 to TRBJ1-1; D call uncertain. Trimming took 3 bases from V and 0 from J, leaving 14 bases between them. The germline V gene has CDR1 MDHEN and CDR2 SYDVKM. The CDR3 has 16 residues. The CDR3, as DNA: TGTGCCAGCAGTTTCGTCCTGAGGAGATTGAACACTGAAGCTTTCTTT. As protein: CASSFVLRRLNTEAFF. The entire variable domain, with the rest obtained from reference TRBV28 and TRBJ1-1, is as follows: DVKVTQSSRYLVKRTGEKVFLECVQDMDHENMFWYRQDPGLGLRLIYFSYDVKMKEKGDIPEGYSVSREKKERFSLILESASTNQTSMYLCASSFVLRRLNTEAFFGQGTRLTVV.

The chain joins TRBV7-3 to TRBJ2-1; D is possibly TRBD1 (5 bases). The germline gives CDR1 SGHTA, CDR2 FQGTGA. This CDR3 region has 17 residues. Trimming stripped 2 bases from V and 0 bases from J, with 14 bases between. CDR3 bases: TGTGCCAGCAGCTTATACCCGAGGACAAGCTCCTACAATGAGCAGTTCTTC. It is translated as CASSLYPRTSSYNEQFF.

The J gene is TRBJ2-3, the V gene TRBV9; no firm D call. The V and J ends lost 1 base and 0 bases respectively, with 9 bases between them. CDR3 size: 15 residues. Per germline, CDR1 SGDLS and CDR2 YYNGEE. Here the CDR3 reads CASSVIPGSTDTQYF. The DNA of the CDR3 is TGTGCCAGCAGCGTAATACCCGGGAGCACAGATACGCAGTATTTT.

This clone occurred a few times. The chain links TRBV6-4 to TRBJ2-1, with D maybe TRBD1 (5 bases). V was trimmed by 5 bases and J by 7 bases, leaving 21 bases between them. Per the germline V gene, CDR1 is MRHNA and CDR2 is SNTAGT. The CDR3 spans 16 residues. This CDR3 is CASSLKGGASFNEQFF. The CDR3 coding sequence is TGTGCCAGCAGTCTTAAAGGTGGGGCTTCTTTTAATGAGCAGTTCTTC.

The chain employs TRBV19 and TRBJ1-2, with a tentative D call TRBD1 (5 bases). Germline V gene sequence: CDR1 LNHDA, CDR2 SQIVND (reference sequence). The CDR3 totals 12 residues. Trimming took 10 bases from V and 0 from J, leaving 9 bases between them. The CDR3 loop reads CATRVSNYGYTF. Written as DNA, the CDR3 is TGTGCCACCAGGGTATCTAACTATGGCTACACCTTC.

The chain couples TRBV7-9 to TRBJ1-2; D may be TRBD1 (6 bases). The germline V gene encodes CDR1 SEHNR and CDR2 FQNEAQ (reference sequence). Trimming left V 1 base short and J 7 bases short, with 13 bases between. This CDR3 has 14 amino acids. The CDR3 nucleotides read TGTGCCAGCAGCTTAGACTCAGGGGTTAGTGGCTACACCTTC. Translating it yields CASSLDSGVSGYTF.

This sequence joins TRBV7-9 and TRBJ2-3, with D possibly TRBD1 on 5 matching bases. Germline V gene data show CDR1 as SEHNR and CDR2 as FQNEAQ (reference sequence). The length of the CDR3 is 13 residues. Between the trimmed V and J ends, which lost 4 bases and 2 bases, there was a span of 7 bases. The chain's CDR3 is CASSSTVTDTQYF. The CDR3 DNA is TGTGCCAGCAGCTCGACAGTCACAGATACGCAGTATTTT.

The chain recombines TRBV19 with TRBJ2-1; 8 bases match TRBD1. Germline lookup yields CDR1 LNHDA and CDR2 SQIVND (reference sequence). With V trimmed by 3 bases and J by 9 bases, 7 bases remained unmatched. The CDR3 is 14 residues long. The CDR3 DNA reads as TGTGCCAGTAGTATTGACAGGGGTAGCGGTGAGCAGTTCTTC. Protein sequence: CASSIDRGSGEQFF.

The rearrangement links TRBV7-2 to TRBJ2-7; no definite D call. Germline values: CDR1 SGHTA, CDR2 FQGNSA. The germline V and J ends were trimmed by 3 bases and 0 bases, with 3 bases remaining between them. This CDR3 region has 12 residues. CDR3 sequence (DNA): TGTGCCAGCAGCTTCAGCTCCTACGAGCAGTACTTC. This gives the protein CASSFSSYEQYF.

For the CDR3, the DNA is TGCGCCAGCAGCTTTGAGGGTTCTAACTATGGCTACACCTTC. Translating gives CASSFEGSNYGYTF. The gene calls are TRBV5-1 and TRBJ1-2; D is unresolved. Trimming took off 2 bases at V and 0 bases at J, with 8 bases between the two ends. The CDR3 is made up of 14 amino acids. CDR1 and CDR2 (germline): SGHRS, YFSETQ.

The V gene is TRBV5-1, the J gene TRBJ2-1; no definite D call. From germline, CDR1 is SGHRS and CDR2 YFSETQ. CDR3 length: 18 residues. Between the trimmed V and J ends, which lost 0 bases and 0 bases, there was a span of 16 bases. CDR3 in DNA: TGCGCCAGCAGCTTGGATCCCCTCCTCCCCAGCTCCTACAATGAGCAGTTCTTC. Its protein product is CASSLDPLLPSSYNEQFF.

The chain uses TRBV5-1 and TRBJ1-1; D is perhaps TRBD1 (6 bases). Looked up from germline, CDR1 is SGHRS and CDR2 is YFSETQ. The ends were cut back, 4 bases at V and 1 base at J, with 11 bases in the middle. CDR3 length: 14 residues. The CDR3 nucleotides read TGCGCCAGCAGCCCCGGACAGCCGAACACTGAAGCTTTCTTT. Translation: CASSPGQPNTEAFF.

The rearrangement links TRBV6-5 to TRBJ1-2; the D is unclear. CDR1 MNHEY and CDR2 SVGAGI come from the germline V gene. Trimming took 0 bases from V and 0 from J, leaving 8 bases between them. The CDR3 is 15 amino acids. This CDR3 reads CASSYSASANYGYTF. The CDR3, as DNA: TGTGCCAGCAGTTACTCTGCATCAGCTAACTATGGCTACACCTTC.

The chain employs TRBV19 and TRBJ1-1, with a tentative D call TRBD1 (6 bases). Trimming took off 8 bases at V and 1 base at J, with 8 bases between the two ends. The CDR3 is 12 residues long. CDR1 and CDR2 from the germline V gene are LNHDA and SQIVND (reference sequence). The DNA for the CDR3 is TGTGCCAGTCAGGGACAGAACACTGAAGCTTTCTTT. Protein: CASQGQNTEAFF.

The chain combines TRBV27 with TRBJ1-2, with D possibly being TRBD1 (6 bases). Trimming cost V 5 bases and J 5 bases, with 21 bases left between them. Per the germline V gene, CDR1 is MNHEY and CDR2 is SMNVEV (reference sequence). CDR3 length: 16 residues. The CDR3 loop reads CASSPVKGGVLYGYTF. CDR3 in DNA: TGTGCCAGCAGTCCAGTGAAGGGGGGGGTTTTATATGGCTACACCTTC.

The V and J genes are TRBV6-6 and TRBJ2-7; the D gene is possibly TRBD2 (6 bases). Trimming took 4 bases from V and 5 from J, leaving 15 bases between them. Germline V gives CDR1 MNHNY, CDR2 SVGAGI (reference sequence). This CDR3 region has 14 residues. CDR3 protein: CASSLTGASNEQYF. CDR3 nucleotides: TGTGCCAGCAGTTTGACGGGAGCTTCCAACGAGCAGTACTTC.

This chain connects TRBV19 to TRBJ1-5, with no clear D. This CDR3 is 16 amino acids long. Per germline, CDR1 LNHDA and CDR2 SQIVND (reference sequence). The ends were cut back, 0 bases at V and 3 bases at J, with 12 bases in the middle. The CDR3 loop is CASSIDGGRDNQPQHF. The DNA for the CDR3 is TGTGCCAGTAGTATAGACGGTGGGAGGGACAATCAGCCCCAGCATTTT.